The rows below give T cell receptor beta chains drawn from one sample of a study of blood T cell repertoires in COVID-19. Some clones are missing from TCRdb's copy, which holds only in-frame ones; the method was immunoSEQ multiplex PCR. The table has about 270,000 clones, around 89% seen once; the top ten hold under 3.5%. The sequenced sample consisted of PBMCs or T cells enriched from blood (not recorded which). Every receptor here comes from a woman aged 50 to 65 who had recovered from COVID-19. CDR3s include the opening cysteine and the closing phenylalanine or tryptophan. The D gene is left open where the match is weak. Size values are once, few and many counts, or a class for expanded clones, and some rows have none.

>TRBV2|TRBJ1-1|NA|once
TGTGCCAGCGGACGACAGGAGAACACTGAAGCTTTCTTT
CASGRQENTEAFF
>TRBV5-1|TRBJ2-5|TRBD1|NA
TGCGCCAGCAGATACGGGACAGAAGAGACCCAGTACTTC
CASRYGTEETQYF
>TRBV2|TRBJ2-5|TRBD1|NA
TGTGCCAGCACCCCGCGCCAGGGGGCGGCGGAGACCCAGTACTTC
CASTPRQGAAETQYF
>TRBV3-1/TRBV3-2|TRBJ1-4|NA|once
TGTGCCAGCAGCCCCGGCAGGTCTGGTGAAAAACTGTTTTTT
CASSPGRSGEKLFF
>TRBV14|TRBJ2-7|NA|NA
TGTGCCAGCAGCCTGGCTTGGGGCGACTACGAGCAGTACTTC
CASSLAWGDYEQYF
>TRBV19|TRBJ1-2|NA|NA
TGTGCCAGTAGTATGATCTCCAGGGACTACTATGGCTACACCTTC
CASSMISRDYYGYTF
>TRBV4-1|TRBJ2-3|NA|few
TGCGCCAGCAGCCAAGATATGAGCACAGATACGCAGTATTTT
CASSQDMSTDTQYF
>TRBV28|TRBJ2-2|TRBD2|once
TGTGCCAGCAGTCGGACTAGCGTAAACACCGGGGAGCTGTTTTTT
CASSRTSVNTGELFF
>TRBV9|TRBJ2-1|NA|NA
TGTGCCAGCCGGAGGGGCAATGAGCAGTTCTTC
CASRRGNEQFF
>TRBV19|TRBJ1-4|NA|once
TGTGCCAGTAGTACCAGTCCTGATATTCTGTTTTTT
CASSTSPDILFF
>TRBV30|TRBJ1-5|TRBD1|once
TGTGCCTGGAGGACAGGGAATAGCAATCAGCCCCAGCATTTT
CAWRTGNSNQPQHF
>TRBV7-6|TRBJ2-3|NA|NA
TGTGCCAGCAGCTTAGGCAGGTTCGGAGATACGCAGTATTTT
CASSLGRFGDTQYF
>TRBV2|TRBJ2-2|NA|NA
TGTGCCAGCAGTGCGGGTGCATGGCAAGGCGGGGAGCTGTTTTTT
CASSAGAWQGGELFF
>TRBV19|TRBJ1-2|NA|NA
TGTGCCAGTACCCCGTGGGGGGGTGGAGGCTACACCTTC
CASTPWGGGGYTF
>TRBV20-1|TRBJ1-5|NA|NA
TGCAGTGCTAGTCGTGGGCGTACCGAGCAGCCCCAGCATTTT
CSASRGRTEQPQHF
>TRBV6-2/TRBV6-3|TRBJ2-3|TRBD2|NA
TGTGCCAGCAGTCGACTAGCGGGACGATATACGCAGTATTTT
CASSRLAGRYTQYF
>TRBV12-1|TRBJ2-4|NA|NA
TGTGCCAGCATCCCCGCCGGACAGCGAGGGTCCCCCCCTCCCAAAAACATTCAGTACTTC
CASIPAGQRGSPPPKNIQYF
>TRBV6-5|TRBJ2-5|TRBD2|NA
TGTGCCAGCAGTCCTCGACTAGCGGGAGCTCAGGCCCAGTACTTC
CASSPRLAGAQAQYF
>TRBV7-9|TRBJ2-7|NA|few
TGTGCCAGCAGCTTAAGTAACAGCAATAGTGAGCAGTACTTC
CASSLSNSNSEQYF
>TRBV19|TRBJ2-5|NA|NA
TGTGCCAGTAGTCGGGGGAACAGACAAGAGACCCAGTACTTC
CASSRGNRQETQYF
>TRBV7-2|TRBJ2-1|TRBD2|NA
TGTGCCAGCAGGGAGGGAGCGGGGGGAACTGGATCTGAGCAGTTCTTC
CASREGAGGTGSEQFF
>TRBV5-6|TRBJ1-6|NA|NA
TGTGCCAGCATCCTTTCAGGGGCTAATTCACCCCTCCACTTT
CASILSGANSPLHF
>TRBV28|TRBJ2-5|TRBD2|once
TGTGCCAGCAGACAACCCGGACTAGCGGGAGCGGAGACCCAGTACTTC
CASRQPGLAGAETQYF
>TRBV28|TRBJ2-1|TRBD2|NA
TGTGCCAGCAGAGCGGGAGGGCCATCCTACAATGAGCAGTTCTTC
CASRAGGPSYNEQFF
>TRBV28|TRBJ2-7|TRBD2|NA
TGTGCCAGCAGTTTATTTGGGACTATAACCTACGAGCAGTACTTC
CASSLFGTITYEQYF
>TRBV10-3|TRBJ2-3|TRBD1|NA
TGTGCCATCAGTGAGCACTCAAGGGACAGGCGAAGCACAGATACGCAGTATTTT
CAISEHSRDRRSTDTQYF
>TRBV27|TRBJ1-1|TRBD1|NA
TGTGCCAGCACCCGATTACAGGGGAGGAACACTGAAGCTTTCTTT
CASTRLQGRNTEAFF
>TRBV7-9|TRBJ1-5|TRBD1|NA
TGTGCCAGCAGCCACGCAGGGGGCGAGCCCCAGCATTTT
CASSHAGGEPQHF
>TRBV9|TRBJ1-1|NA|once
TGTGCCAGCAGCACAAACCAGGGCGTGAACACTGAAGCTTTCTTT
CASSTNQGVNTEAFF
>TRBV13|TRBJ1-2|NA|few
TGTGCCAGCAGCCAGAGTGCAGGGCTTTCTAGCTACACCTTC
CASSQSAGLSSYTF
>TRBV24-1|TRBJ1-4|TRBD1|NA
TGTGCCACCAGTGATTCGGACAGGGTTAATGAAAAACTGTTTTTT
CATSDSDRVNEKLFF
>TRBV4-1|TRBJ1-5|TRBD1|NA
TGCGCCAGCAGCCAAGCTCTGACAGGGGGCAATCAGCCCCAGCATTTT
CASSQALTGGNQPQHF
>TRBV2|TRBJ1-1|TRBD1|NA
TGTGCCAGCAGGGGCCCGGGACAGCACACTGAAGCTTTCTTT
CASRGPGQHTEAFF
>TRBV19|TRBJ1-5|TRBD1|NA
TGTGCCACAAAGGACAGGGGGGGCAATCAGCCCCAGCATTTT
CATKDRGGNQPQHF
>TRBV2|TRBJ2-2|NA|NA
TGTGCCAGCAGTGCCCGATTAGCCGGGGAGCTGTTTTTT
CASSARLAGELFF
>TRBV21-1|TRBJ2-7|NA|NA
TGTGCCAGCAGGAACAAAAACGAACAACAGGTCTCCTACGAGCAGTACTTC
CASRNKNEQQVSYEQYF
>TRBV24-1|TRBJ2-2|NA|NA
TGTGCCACCAGTGCGGGCAGGGTCACCGGGGAGCTGTTTTTT
CATSAGRVTGELFF
>TRBV5-4|TRBJ1-3|NA|NA
TGTGCCAGCAGCTTGGGGGGGGTGGCAGGAGTCTCTGGAAACACCATATATTTT
CASSLGGVAGVSGNTIYF
>TRBV5-4|TRBJ2-2|TRBD2|NA
TGTGCCAGCAGCTCGGGGGGACTAGCGGCCACCGGGGAGCTGTTTTTT
CASSSGGLAATGELFF
>TRBV18|TRBJ1-5|TRBD1|NA
TGTGCCAGCTCACCACCCGGCAGGGGGCTTCAGCCCCAGCATTTT
CASSPPGRGLQPQHF
>TRBV19|TRBJ1-5|TRBD1|NA
TGTGCCAGTAGTACAGGGGGCCGGGCAAATCAGCCCCAGCATTTT
CASSTGGRANQPQHF
>TRBV6-1|TRBJ1-5|TRBD1|few
TGTGCCAGCAGTGATTGGACAGGGACCCAGCCCCAGCATTTT
CASSDWTGTQPQHF
>TRBV5-5|TRBJ2-2|NA|NA
TGTGCCAGCAGCCCTAGGCTTGATGCCGGGGAGCTGTTTTTT
CASSPRLDAGELFF
>TRBV18|TRBJ2-1|TRBD2|NA
TGTGCCAGCTCACCACTAGCGGGAGGAGATAATGAGCAGTTCTTC
CASSPLAGGDNEQFF
>TRBV4-2|TRBJ1-6|NA|NA
TGTGCCAGCAGCCTCGACGGCAGGGTTAATTCACCCCTCCACTTT
CASSLDGRVNSPLHF
>TRBV19|TRBJ1-5|NA|NA
TGTGCCAGTAGTATAGAAAGGGCAGGGAGCAATCAGCCCCAGCATTTT
CASSIERAGSNQPQHF
>TRBV5-6|TRBJ2-7|TRBD1|NA
TGTGCCAGCAGGTCTGGACAGGGTTTCTCCTACGAGCAGTACTTC
CASRSGQGFSYEQYF
>TRBV11-1|TRBJ1-1|NA|NA
TGTGCCAGCAGCTTAGGTCAGGGAGAAGCTTTCTTT
CASSLGQGEAFF
>TRBV7-3|TRBJ2-3|TRBD2|NA
TGTGCCAGCAGCCCCCGAGCGGGAGGACGCACAGATACGCAGTATTTT
CASSPRAGGRTDTQYF
>TRBV5-1|TRBJ2-1|NA|NA
TGCGCCAGCAGCCCCGGGGTTCAAACCCACAATGAGCAGTTCTTC
CASSPGVQTHNEQFF
>TRBV2|TRBJ2-1|TRBD2|NA
TGTGCCAGCAGAAGCGGGAGGGTCTCCTACAATGAGCAGTTCTTC
CASRSGRVSYNEQFF
>TRBV28|TRBJ1-3|TRBD1|NA
TGTGCCAGCAGCCTTGACAGGGGGCGGTTCGGAAACACCATATATTTT
CASSLDRGRFGNTIYF
>TRBV7-3|TRBJ2-2|TRBD1|NA
TGTGCCAGCAGCTTAATTGGGACAGGCAACACCGGGGAGCTGTTTTTT
CASSLIGTGNTGELFF
>TRBV6-2/TRBV6-3|TRBJ2-5|NA|NA
TGTGCCAGCAGTTACCTCCCCGCTACCCAAGAGACCCAGTACTTC
CASSYLPATQETQYF
>TRBV19|TRBJ2-7|TRBD2|NA
TGTGCCAGTAGTTCCCGCGGACTAGCGGGAGGGCTTGTGTACGAGCAGTACTTC
CASSSRGLAGGLVYEQYF
>TRBV5-6|TRBJ2-7|TRBD2|NA
TGTGCCAGCAGCTCACCACCGGGAGGACGGTACTTC
CASSSPPGGRYF
>TRBV6-4|TRBJ2-3|TRBD2|few
TGTGCCAGCAGTGACTCAGCGGGAGCCCAAGATACGCAGTATTTT
CASSDSAGAQDTQYF
>TRBV11-2|TRBJ2-3|TRBD2|NA
TGTGCCAGCACCCGGATAAGAGGCGGGAGGAGAACAGATACGCAGTATTTT
CASTRIRGGRRTDTQYF
>TRBV6-5|TRBJ1-4|NA|NA
TGTGCCAGCAGGCGAGGGACAACTAATGAAAAACTGTTTTTT
CASRRGTTNEKLFF